These 26 T cell receptor beta chains originate from one sample sequenced in a study of cytomegalovirus exposure and HLA in healthy donors. The method was immunoSEQ multiplex PCR; TCRdb's version includes in-frame clones alone and lacks a portion of them. The sample contains more than 200,000 clones, 90% of which appear only once. Sequencing input: PBMCs. The receptor set was obtained from a woman under 40 in good health and CMV-seronegative.

The chain uses TRBV2 and TRBJ1-2; 7 positions match TRBD1. The CDR3 covers 14 residues. V shed 5 bases, J shed 5 bases, and the junction held 8 bases outside the gene matches. Germline V gene sequence: CDR1 SNHLY, CDR2 FYNNEI. In nucleotides, the CDR3 is TGTGCCAGCAGTCCGGGACAGTTAGTTTATGGCTACACCTTC. Translating gives CASSPGQLVYGYTF.

The table lists this clone with a count of one. The CDR3 DNA sequence: TGCAGCGTTGAATGGCTGGGGGGACAGGATACGCAGTATTTT. Its protein is CSVEWLGGQDTQYF. The chain has TRBV29-1 and TRBJ2-3, with D perhaps TRBD1 (7 bases). Germline loops: CDR1 SQVTM, CDR2 ANQGSEA. The CDR3 sequence is 14 residues long. Trimming shortened V by 2 bases and J by 6 bases, and 15 bases separated the two germline ends.

The chain combines TRBV28 with TRBJ1-1; D is unclear. The CDR3 extends over 15 amino acids. CDR1 is MDHEN, CDR2 SYDVKM, per germline. V was clipped by 2 bases and J by 1 base, with 11 bases between them. CDR3 residues: CASSLGIVGNTEAFF. CDR3 nucleotides: TGTGCCAGCAGTTTAGGGATAGTGGGGAACACTGAAGCTTTCTTT.

The V gene is TRBV9, the J gene TRBJ2-7; D is perhaps TRBD1 (5 bases). CDR1 is SGDLS, CDR2 YYNGEE, per germline. The CDR3 has 14 residues. V was pared by 4 bases and J by 5 bases, with 16 bases between. CDR3 bases: TGTGCCAGCAGCCCCGTCCAGGGAACGGACGAGCAGTACTTC. Protein product: CASSPVQGTDEQYF.

CDR3 sequence: CSAGLYNEQFF. The DNA of the CDR3 is TGCAGTGCGGGTCTGTACAATGAGCAGTTCTTC. This chain connects TRBV20-1 to TRBJ2-1, with no clear D. Trimming removed 6 bases from V and 4 bases from J, with 7 bases in between. In germline, CDR1 is DFQATT, CDR2 SNEGSKA (reference sequence). This CDR3 has 11 residues.

This clone was seen a single time. V usage is TRBV5-1 and J usage is TRBJ2-1, with D perhaps assigned TRBD1 or TRBD2 (6 bases each). This CDR3 contains 15 residues. Germline values: CDR1 SGHRS, CDR2 YFSETQ. V lost 0 bases, J lost 6 bases, and 13 bases lay in between. CDR3 sequence: CASSLEGGLGNEQFF. In nucleotides, the CDR3 is TGCGCCAGCAGCTTGGAGGGGGGATTAGGCAATGAGCAGTTCTTC.

The V call is TRBV6-5, the J call TRBJ1-5, with a possible D match to TRBD1 (6 bases). There are 15 residues in the CDR3. The V end was cut by 0 bases, the J end by 7 bases, with 13 bases between. Germline CDR1 and CDR2: MNHEY and SVGAGI. The CDR3 loop is CASSYSRQGLQPQHF. The CDR3 DNA reads as TGTGCCAGCAGTTACTCGAGGCAGGGGTTGCAGCCCCAGCATTTT.

This chain joins TRBV29-1 and TRBJ2-3, with a possible D match to TRBD2 (6 bases). V was cut by 4 bases and J by 4 bases, with 15 bases left in between. The CDR3 totals 14 residues. CDR1 and CDR2 from the germline V gene are SQVTM and ANQGSEA. In nucleotides, the CDR3 is TGCAGCGTTGGGTCAACGGGAGTTTCAGATACGCAGTATTTT. This gives the protein CSVGSTGVSDTQYF.

The chain uses TRBV28 and TRBJ2-7, with 7 bases fitting TRBD1. V shed 2 bases and J 2 bases; nucleotides not matched to a gene: 6. Germline-derived CDR1 and CDR2 are MDHEN and SYDVKM. The CDR3 runs to 15 residues. As DNA, the CDR3 is TGTGCCAGCAGTTTAATCTCCGGGACAGCCTACGAGCAGTACTTC. This codes for CASSLISGTAYEQYF.

The chain uses TRBV9 and TRBJ2-3; D unresolved. The CDR3 consists of 15 residues. From germline, CDR1 is SGDLS and CDR2 YYNGEE. Trimming removed 0 bases at V and 4 bases at J, with 12 bases between. CDR3 sequence: CASSVGWVGADTQYF. CDR3 bases: TGTGCCAGCAGCGTAGGGTGGGTGGGCGCAGATACGCAGTATTTT.

The rearrangement joins TRBV25-1 to TRBJ1-2; weak D call: TRBD1 (6 bases). CDR1 MGHDK and CDR2 SYGVNS come from the germline V gene. V was shortened by 5 bases and J by 6 bases, with 13 bases between the two germline ends. CDR3 size: 13 residues. DNA for the CDR3: TGTGCCAGCAGTTACAAGGGGGATAATGGCTACACCTTC. Translated: CASSYKGDNGYTF.

The rearrangement joins TRBV29-1 to TRBJ2-2; D gene uncertain. V gave up 2 bases and J gave up 3 bases, with 1 base separating them. Per germline, CDR1 SQVTM and CDR2 ANQGSEA. The CDR3 runs 11 residues. CDR3: CSVEHTGELFF. In DNA form, the CDR3 reads TGCAGCGTTGAACACACCGGGGAGCTGTTTTTT.

DNA for the CDR3: TGTGCCAGCAGGTTAAAGGGGACTCCCCCGAGGAGCACCGGGGAGCTGTTTTTT. Its translation is CASRLKGTPPRSTGELFF. The chain links TRBV7-2 to TRBJ2-2; TRBD2 is a possible D gene (6 bases). CDR1 SGHTA and CDR2 FQGNSA come from the germline V gene. V was clipped by 6 bases and J by 4 bases, with 24 bases between them. The CDR3 has 18 residues.

The chain carries TRBV11-3 and TRBJ2-1; perhaps TRBD2 as D (6 bases). This CDR3 is 14 amino acids long. Trimming shortened V by 3 bases and J by 8 bases, and 14 bases separated the two germline ends. From germline, CDR1 is SGHNT and CDR2 YENEEA. In DNA form, the CDR3 reads TGTGCCAGCAGCTTTAGTAGCGGAGGCGATGAGCAGTTCTTC. It translates to CASSFSSGGDEQFF.

This clone was found a few times. This chain uses TRBV29-1 with TRBJ1-2; D ambiguous. This CDR3 is built from 12 residues. The V and J ends lost 4 bases and 4 bases respectively, with 10 bases between them. Germline CDR1 and CDR2: SQVTM and ANQGSEA. CDR3 DNA sequence: TGCAGCGTTGTGGCGGGGATCTATGGCTACACCTTC. This translates into CSVVAGIYGYTF.

This chain's CDR3 is CASKGGIDWTSTDTQYF. In nucleotides, the CDR3 is TGTGCCAGTAAAGGCGGGATCGACTGGACTAGCACAGATACGCAGTATTTT. This sequence joins TRBV19 and TRBJ2-3, with a tentative D call TRBD2 (6 bases). Germline V gene data show CDR1 as LNHDA and CDR2 as SQIVND (reference sequence). There are 17 residues in the CDR3. V was trimmed by 7 bases and J by 0 bases, leaving 20 bases between them.

The J gene is TRBJ2-2, the V gene TRBV7-2; D call uncertain. This CDR3 comprises 14 residues. Germline CDR1 and CDR2: SGHTA and FQGNSA. V lost 5 bases and J 6 bases, leaving 13 bases between the germline ends. The CDR3 DNA reads as TGTGCCAGCAGCACATTGGGCCCGGCCGGGGAGCTGTTTTTT. It is translated as CASSTLGPAGELFF.

V is TRBV7-9 and J is TRBJ1-2; the D gene is possibly TRBD1 (6 bases). Per the germline V gene, CDR1 is SEHNR and CDR2 is FQNEAQ (reference sequence). The CDR3 has 15 amino acids. Trimming removed 2 bases from V and 7 bases from J, with 17 bases in between. The CDR3 protein is CASSLSRQVFTGYTF. The CDR3, as DNA: TGTGCCAGCAGCTTATCCCGACAGGTATTCACTGGCTACACCTTC.

V is TRBV6-1 and J is TRBJ2-2; tentative D call: TRBD2 (6 bases). Germline V lookup: CDR1 MNHNS, CDR2 SASEGT. V was pared by 0 bases and J by 1 base, with 15 bases between. The CDR3 runs to 18 residues. CDR3 in amino acids: CASSEALVAGMNTGELFF. For the CDR3, the DNA is TGTGCCAGCAGTGAAGCGCTAGTCGCGGGGATGAACACCGGGGAGCTGTTTTTT.

The rearrangement joins TRBV15 to TRBJ1-1; D may be TRBD1 (5 bases). Germline CDR1 and CDR2: LNHNV and YYDKDF (reference sequence). Trimming took 3 bases from V and 0 from J, leaving 17 bases between them. This CDR3 comprises 17 residues. The CDR3 loop reads CATSSDPSTAVNTEAFF. CDR3 DNA sequence: TGTGCCACCAGCAGTGACCCCTCGACAGCCGTGAACACTGAAGCTTTCTTT.

CDR3 in amino acids: CASSSRTDPEREQYF. In DNA, the CDR3 is TGTGCCAGCAGCTCTAGAACCGACCCGGAGCGCGAGCAGTACTTC. This chain connects TRBV7-9 to TRBJ2-7; D is unresolved. The CDR3 length is 15 residues. The V end was cut by 4 bases, the J end by 6 bases, with 19 bases between. Looked up from germline, CDR1 is SEHNR and CDR2 is FQNEAQ (reference sequence).

The rearrangement links TRBV12-5 to TRBJ2-1; 8 bases are a match to TRBD1. J gave up 2 bases and V 0 bases, and 9 bases lay outside the gene matches. Germline V gene data show CDR1 as LGHNT and CDR2 as FRNRAP. The CDR3 spans 18 residues. CDR3 region: CASGLVKDGTGTYNEQFF. The CDR3 DNA reads TGTGCTAGTGGTTTGGTAAAAGATGGGACAGGCACCTACAATGAGCAGTTCTTC.

V and J are TRBV27 and TRBJ1-3; D might be TRBD1 (6 bases). Germline lookup yields CDR1 MNHEY and CDR2 SMNVEV (reference sequence). This CDR3 is 17 amino acids long. The ends were cut back, 3 bases at V and 4 bases at J, with 19 bases in the middle. CDR3 region: CASSLAGGPTLGNTIYF. Written as DNA, the CDR3 is TGTGCCAGCAGTTTGGCGGGGGGGCCGACCCTCGGAAACACCATATATTTT.

V is TRBV4-1 and J is TRBJ1-3; D not certain. The CDR3 consists of 12 residues. Trimming took 4 bases from V and 4 from J, leaving 5 bases between them. CDR1 and CDR2 (germline): MGHRA, YSYEKL. The DNA of the CDR3 is TGCGCCAGCAGCCCAGACGGAAACACCATATATTTT. It is translated as CASSPDGNTIYF.

The chain carries TRBV6-1 and TRBJ2-7; unclear D gene. The CDR3 covers 12 residues. Germline values: CDR1 MNHNS, CDR2 SASEGT. Trimming pared 5 bases from V and 4 bases from J, leaving 9 bases between. The CDR3 here is CASSLTLYEQYF. In DNA form, the CDR3 reads TGTGCCAGCAGTCTAACGTTGTACGAGCAGTACTTC.

The V call is TRBV28, the J call TRBJ1-2; 7 positions agree with TRBD1. The germline V gene encodes CDR1 MDHEN and CDR2 SYDVKM. V dropped 6 bases and J dropped 0; count of bases not matched to a gene: 10. This CDR3 spans 16 amino acids. The CDR3 DNA follows: TGTGCCAGCAGCCAGACAGGGCGTACCGCTAACTATGGCTACACCTTC. Its protein is CASSQTGRTANYGYTF.